The sequence of this T cell receptor (beta chain) was determined in a study of T cell responses to AZD1222 COVID-19 vaccine listed by TCRdb under 2021. For the study in its entirety: AZD1222 recipients with second doses at about 4 weeks or about 12 weeks were pooled, because spike-specific TCR depth and breadth did not differ between schedules. A total of more than 230 trial participants underwent TCR sequencing, of whom around 200 received two doses of AZD1222 and some 26 received two doses of the MenACWY control vaccine. Enrollment into the trials was organized by age into subgroups of 18-55, 56-69 and 70-plus years, and those subgroups contained approximately 150, 30 and 60 TCR-sequenced participants, respectively. The paper as a whole reports these results and caveats: After two AZD1222 doses, both the breadth and the depth of spike-specific TCRs were significantly higher than at day 0 and than in MenACWY recipients. CD4 TCRs associated with the vaccine covered the entire spike protein, and the dominant responses were in regions 160-218 and 743-854. Participants were mostly white British and included more females than males, and it was suggested by the authors that clonal diversity may have been underestimated. The 56-69-year group was small, and its depth increase did not reach significance, likely because of low power. Conclusions about previously exposed vaccinees are limited, since just five to seven AZD1222 recipients were seropositive for SARS-CoV-2 at baseline. Because no day 14 peak-response samples were available, repertoires were characterized only after the peak T cell response. Reportedly, close to half of the unique spike-specific TCRs recognized epitopes lying outside the regions that are mutated in the B.1.351 and B.1.1.7 variants.

Concerning this clone itself: The antigen this receptor binds is unknown. One base away there is no much larger clone; base qualities are not given.

The label giving this sample's time point can be read as: baseline before first vaccination. The vaccinee samples were drawn from two UK trials, COV001 and COV002, one of which was a single-blind randomized controlled phase 2/3 trial testing AZD1222 (ChAdOx1 nCoV-19) in healthy adults. For TCRbeta chain sequencing, PBMC samples were collected from trial participants at day 0 and at day 28 after the second dose. The CDR3 regions of human TCRbeta chains were analyzed by immunosequencing. As for the original processing: Repertoire TCRs were checked for matches against a reference library of SARS-CoV-2-specific TCRs that had been generated using the MIRA antigen-specificity platform. Breadth was defined as the fraction of unique TCRs that were SARS-CoV-2-associated. Depth was defined as the fraction of total T cells that were SARS-CoV-2-associated. Using the MIRA data, each spike-specific TCR was assigned both to the spike region to which the TCR was reactive and to a CD4 or CD8 class. Log10-transformed breadth and depth values were compared by one-way ANOVA with Sidak's multiple comparisons tests. TCRdb stores this immuneACCESS table with in-frame sequences only. Part of the clones is absent; in the studies checked, under half of the shortfall reflects unresolved V genes, and no reason is known for the rest. That table furnishes V, J and clone size, whereas the DNA furnished D and trimming. The sample table records approximately 180,000 clones; 85% to 90% of these occur just once. About 1.5% of the sample is taken by the ten largest.

Including the terminal cysteine and phenylalanine, the CDR3 comprises 17 residues. Only the CDR3 DNA is retained, 51 bases long and in frame from the first base. The germline V gene provides CDR1 MDHEN and CDR2 SYDVKM. V is cut by 4 bases and J by 0 bases, and the space between the germline ends is 17 bases. This TCR derives from an adult in good health. This sample comprised peripheral blood, obtained on day 0 of AZD1222 vaccination. The chain uses TRBV28 and TRBJ2-3; there is no confident call for the D gene. CDR3 reads: CASSSPDPFLSTDTQYF. The DNA is TGTGCCAGCAGTTCACCTGACCCTTTTCTAAGCACAGATACGCAGTATTTT.